This T cell receptor (beta chain) was sequenced during a study of blood T cell repertoires in COVID-19 (dated by TCRdb to between 2020 and 2021). A note on the overall study: Samples covering the acute and convalescent phases of COVID-19 were provided by collaborators in the United States, Italy and Spain. The prospective study material was composed of cDNA or gDNA derived from T cells, B-cell-depleted T cells, or PBMCs. The dataset comprised deeply sampled blood TCRbeta repertoires from subjects exposed to, actively infected with, or recovered from COVID-19. The repertoires were released in a freely available public database meant as a resource for research on the immune response to SARS-CoV-2. The samples were drawn from the first 160 participants of the ongoing ImmuneRACE study and from some 1,300 subjects provided by 6 global collaborators. The sample metadata nearly always contained a de-identified subject ID, COVID-19 status, age in years and sex. Where available, HLA class I and class II types were taken from metadata supplied by the sample provider and were not determined by assay-based typing. The paper's findings and limits, for the study overall: The quantity of clinical and demographic metadata differed by source and by participant and was supplied without curation.

Including cysteine and phenylalanine, the CDR3 has 15 amino acids. The DNA shown is the 45-base CDR3, in frame from base 1. V has 3 bases trimmed and J has 4 bases trimmed; junction bases matching no gene number 6. As encoded in the germline V gene (reference sequence), CDR1 is GTSNPN while CDR2 is SVGIG. Whole blood was collected in K2EDTA tubes by collaborating institutions according to the institutions' own protocols. Collaborator samples were shipped for TCRbeta analysis as frozen whole blood, isolated PBMCs, or DNA extracted from either sample type. TCRbeta CDR3 regions were amplified from genomic DNA using the immunoSEQ Assay, a bias-controlled multiplex PCR. On the study's bioinformatics: Within the assay, amplification of reference gene primers was used to estimate how many nucleated cells each sample contained. Sequence reads were collapsed and filtered to measure the absolute abundance of every unique TCRbeta CDR3 rearrangement. Productive Simpson clonality was computed per sample as the square root of Simpson's diversity index over productive rearrangements. TCRdb holds this immuneACCESS table with in-frame rearrangements only. Some clones are missing; in checked studies, unresolved V genes explain under half, and the rest has no known cause. D and trimming come from the DNA, and the V and J calls and clone size come from that table. Here the sample has fewer than 250,000 clones; around nine tenths occur a single time. The ten biggest clones cover around 0.7% of the sample.

On this clone itself: Its binding antigen is unknown. Per-nucleotide qualities are absent, and no much larger clonotype sits a single base away.

Material for sequencing was peripheral blood. Rearrangement joined TRBV30 to TRBJ2-7, with 13 bases matching TRBD2. This TCR was recovered from a man aged 35 to 55 with acute or convalescent COVID-19. At the DNA level, the sequence is TGTGCCTGGAGCGGGACTAGCGGGAATAAGTACGAGCAGTACTTC. It codes for CAWSGTSGNKYEQYF.